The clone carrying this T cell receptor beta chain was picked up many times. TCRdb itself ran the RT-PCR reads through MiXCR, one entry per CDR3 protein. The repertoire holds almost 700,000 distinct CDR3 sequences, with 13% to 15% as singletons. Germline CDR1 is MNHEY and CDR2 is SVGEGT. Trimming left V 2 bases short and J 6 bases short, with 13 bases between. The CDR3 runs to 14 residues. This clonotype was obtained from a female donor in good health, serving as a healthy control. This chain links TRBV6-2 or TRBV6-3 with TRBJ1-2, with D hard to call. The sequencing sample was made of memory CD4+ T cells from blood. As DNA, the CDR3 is TGTGCCAGCAGTTACGCCAGACATGGAGATGGCTACACCTTC. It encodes CASSYARHGDGYTF.